The rows below give T cell receptor beta chains drawn from one sample of a study of blood T cell repertoires in COVID-19. Here immunoSEQ multiplex PCR was the method, and the copy in TCRdb shows in-frame clones only, minus some. The profile shows 350,000 to 450,000 clones, around nine tenths of them singletons. Sample: peripheral blood. The receptors stem from a woman aged 55-70 years with COVID-19, enrolled during active disease. The CDR3 runs from the conserved cysteine through the conserved F or W. Each record gives: J gene, V gene, clone size, D gene, CDR3 DNA, CDR3 protein. The D gene is left open where the match is weak. Size values are once, few and many counts, or a class for expanded clones, and some rows have none.

J gene: TRBJ2-1
V gene: TRBV27
clone size: NA
D gene: NA
CDR3 DNA: TGTGCCAGCAGTTTAGGGTCAGGGGCAAATGAGCAGTTCTTC
CDR3 protein: CASSLGSGANEQFF

J gene: TRBJ2-3
V gene: TRBV7-2
clone size: NA
D gene: TRBD1
CDR3 DNA: TGTGCCAGCAGGCGACAGGGTGGTATAGATACGCAGTATTTT
CDR3 protein: CASRRQGGIDTQYF

J gene: TRBJ1-6
V gene: TRBV4-2
clone size: NA
D gene: NA
CDR3 DNA: TGTGCCAGCAGCCAAGAGGGCCGGGGGGCGAATGGTTCACCCCTCCACTTT
CDR3 protein: CASSQEGRGANGSPLHF

J gene: TRBJ2-1
V gene: TRBV4-2
clone size: NA
D gene: TRBD2
CDR3 DNA: TGTGCCAGCAGCCACCTAGCGGGGGGCTTAGGGAATGAGCAGTTCTTC
CDR3 protein: CASSHLAGGLGNEQFF

J gene: TRBJ1-6
V gene: TRBV5-6
clone size: NA
D gene: NA
CDR3 DNA: TGTGCCAGCAGCCAACTCCGGGAGACCTATAATTCACCCCTCCACTTT
CDR3 protein: CASSQLRETYNSPLHF

J gene: TRBJ2-7
V gene: TRBV19
clone size: once
D gene: TRBD1
CDR3 DNA: TGTGCCAGTAGCCGGACAGGAAACTACGAGCAGTACTTC
CDR3 protein: CASSRTGNYEQYF

J gene: TRBJ1-5
V gene: TRBV18
clone size: once
D gene: NA
CDR3 DNA: TGTGCCAGCTCACTCGGGGGAGATCAGCCCCAGCATTTT
CDR3 protein: CASSLGGDQPQHF

J gene: TRBJ2-3
V gene: TRBV7-2
clone size: once
D gene: TRBD2
CDR3 DNA: TGTGCCAGCAGTTCCATCTCGCGGGGGCGGGGGGGCCAGCTAAATACGCAGTATTTT
CDR3 protein: CASSSISRGRGGQLNTQYF

J gene: TRBJ1-1
V gene: TRBV7-8
clone size: NA
D gene: NA
CDR3 DNA: TGTGCCAGCAGCCACCCGTCGGGGGGCGAGGGAAGGGACACTGAAGCTTTCTTT
CDR3 protein: CASSHPSGGEGRDTEAFF

J gene: TRBJ1-2
V gene: TRBV29-1
clone size: once
D gene: NA
CDR3 DNA: TGCAGCGTCGGACAGTATACTATGGTTGGCTACACCTTC
CDR3 protein: CSVGQYTMVGYTF

J gene: TRBJ2-5
V gene: TRBV7-2
clone size: NA
D gene: TRBD2
CDR3 DNA: TGTGCCAGCAGCTTATCACTAGCGGGGGGTCGGGAGACCCAGTACTTC
CDR3 protein: CASSLSLAGGRETQYF

J gene: TRBJ2-5
V gene: TRBV7-9
clone size: NA
D gene: TRBD2
CDR3 DNA: TGTGCCAGCAGCCTAGGGACTAGCGGGGGCTTTGAACAAGAGACCCAGTACTTC
CDR3 protein: CASSLGTSGGFEQETQYF

J gene: TRBJ2-1
V gene: TRBV11-2
clone size: NA
D gene: TRBD2
CDR3 DNA: TGTGCCAGCAGTCTAGCCGGTCCCGGGACTAACTACAATGAGCAGTTCTTC
CDR3 protein: CASSLAGPGTNYNEQFF

J gene: TRBJ2-7
V gene: TRBV19
clone size: NA
D gene: NA
CDR3 DNA: TGTGCCAGTAGTAGCCCAGGGGGGACCAGCTCCTACGAGCAGTACTTC
CDR3 protein: CASSSPGGTSSYEQYF

J gene: TRBJ2-7
V gene: TRBV12-5
clone size: NA
D gene: TRBD1
CDR3 DNA: TGTGCTAGTGGTTTGGTACTAGGGACAGGGGTTCCCGAGCAGTACTTC
CDR3 protein: CASGLVLGTGVPEQYF

J gene: TRBJ2-2
V gene: TRBV23-1
clone size: NA
D gene: NA
CDR3 DNA: TGCGCCAGCAGTCAAGGCCCGAGGAGCACCGGGGAGCTGTTTTTT
CDR3 protein: CASSQGPRSTGELFF